One TCR beta chain is described in this entry. TCR sequencing used cDNA made by reverse transcription of extracted RNA. Sequencing used immunoSEQ multiplex PCR; TCRdb keeps in-frame clones, though not all of them. The table has some 170,000 clones, less than 75% seen once. The CDR3 extends over 14 amino acids. Trimming stripped 7 bases from V and 3 bases from J, with 16 bases between. CDR1 and CDR2 (germline): SNHLY, FYNNEI. The data stem from a study of CD8+ T cells in alopecia areata. The specimen was CD8+ T cells sorted from blood, collected at week 0. This receptor was obtained from a human donor with alopecia areata. V gene TRBV2 combines with J gene TRBJ2-7, with D tentatively TRBD2 (6 bases). This chain's CDR3 is CASTGTGRYYEQYF. The CDR3 DNA reads TGTGCCAGCACCGGGACTGGACGATACTACGAGCAGTACTTC. Full variable domain (outside the CDR3, taken from reference TRBV2 and TRBJ2-7): EPEVTQTPSHQVTQMGQEVILRCVPISNHLYFYWYRQILGQKVEFLVSFYNNEISEKSEIFDDQFSVERPDGSNFTLKIRSTKLEDSAMYFCASTGTGRYYEQYFGPGTRLTVT.